The 31 T cell receptor beta chains listed next were all sequenced from one sample in a study of T cell repertoires in cytomegalovirus infection. Their recognized antigens are unknown. One entry per CDR3 protein results from TCRdb running MiXCR on the reads. Seen here are 250,000 to 300,000 distinct CDR3 sequences, 20% to 25% observed once, and the top ten hold approximately 19%. The starting material was cultured PBMCs, obtained from culture after CMV antigen stimulation. The origin of the receptors is a human donor in good health (CMV status not recorded). Some clones in this sample may be carry-over from other donors' samples.

At least ten counts were recorded for this clonotype. The chain uses TRBV7-6 and TRBJ2-5; the match to TRBD2 covers 11 bases. Germline CDR1 is SGHVS and CDR2 is FNYEAQ. This CDR3 comprises 17 residues. V gave up 5 bases and J gave up 0 bases; unmatched junction bases: 8. CDR3 loop: CASSRPRLAGNQETQYF. CDR3 sequence (DNA): TGTGCCAGCAGCCGCCCCAGACTAGCGGGGAACCAAGAGACCCAGTACTTC.

To note about this clonotype: One end of the junction is discordant with germline, which a read error may explain. This chain links TRBV27 with TRBJ1-5; D unclear. Germline CDR1 MNHEY, CDR2 SMNVEV (reference sequence). The CDR3 is 15 amino acids. The CDR3 loop reads CVSSPSLRAKQPQHF. The CDR3 coding sequence is TGTGTCAGCAGCCCATCTCTGAGAGCCAAACAGCCCCAGCATTTT.

This clonotype was seen many times. The chain links TRBV7-6 to TRBJ1-5; D not certain. This CDR3 region has 17 residues. The V gene lost 1 base and the J gene lost 2 bases, with 15 bases spanning the gap. Germline lookup yields CDR1 SGHVS and CDR2 FNYEAQ. DNA for the CDR3: TGTGCCAGCAGCTTAGACCCGGGCGGGGTCGGCAATCAGCCCCAGCATTTT. Amino acid sequence: CASSLDPGGVGNQPQHF.

This clonotype was seen repeatedly, ten times or more. The chain employs TRBV12-3 or TRBV12-4 and TRBJ2-1; D is unresolved. The CDR3 has 15 residues. Deletions cut 3 bases from V and 0 bases from J, with 9 bases between. The CDR3 nucleotides read TGTGCCAGCAGTTTGAACGAGATCTCCTACAATGAGCAGTTCTTC. Its protein is CASSLNEISYNEQFF.

A few counts support this clonotype. V gene TRBV14 combines with J gene TRBJ2-1; perhaps TRBD1 as D (6 bases). The ends were cut back, 2 bases at V and 9 bases at J, with 17 bases in the middle. The CDR3 is 15 amino acids. Per the germline V gene, CDR1 is SGHDN and CDR2 is FVKESK. This CDR3 is CASSQITDSSVEQFF. DNA for the CDR3: TGTGCCAGCAGCCAAATTACGGACAGCTCTGTTGAGCAGTTCTTC.

This clonotype occurred many times. The V and J genes are TRBV11-2 and TRBJ1-2; 10 nucleotides line up with TRBD1. This CDR3 region has 15 residues. The J segment lost 4 bases and the V segment lost 1 base, leaving 3 bases of the junction unmatched. Germline values: CDR1 SGHAT, CDR2 FQNNGV. The CDR3 DNA reads as TGTGCCAGCAGCTTAGGAGGACAGGGGGTCTATGGCTACACCTTC. Amino acid sequence: CASSLGGQGVYGYTF. Combining the CDR3 with reference TRBV11-2 and TRBJ1-2 gives the whole variable domain EAGVAQSPRYKIIEKRQSVAFWCNPISGHATLYWYQQILGQGPKLLIQFQNNGVVDDSQLPKDRFSAERLKGVDSTLKIQPAKLEDSAVYLCASSLGGQGVYGYTFGSGTRLTVV.

This chain links TRBV20-1 with TRBJ2-6, with no clear D. There are 13 residues in the CDR3. Between the trimmed V and J ends, which lost 1 base and 2 bases, there was a span of 3 bases. The germline V gene encodes CDR1 DFQATT and CDR2 SNEGSKA (reference sequence). In DNA, the CDR3 is TGCAGTGCTAGAGTGGCTGGGGCCAACGTCCTGACTTTC. Its translation: CSARVAGANVLTF.

J is TRBJ1-2 and V is TRBV6-1; tentative D call: TRBD1 (6 bases). The germline V gene encodes CDR1 MNHNS and CDR2 SASEGT. Between the trimmed V and J ends, which lost 1 base and 8 bases, there was a span of 14 bases. The CDR3 length is 14 residues. CDR3 DNA sequence: TGTGCCAGCAGTGAAGAGGGGGAAGGTTACGGCTACACCTTC. Translation: CASSEEGEGYGYTF.

The chain is built from TRBV5-5 and TRBJ2-1; 10 bases are shared with TRBD1. Per germline, CDR1 SGHKS and CDR2 YYEKEE (reference sequence). The junction had 3 bases not matched to a gene; V was cut back by 2 bases and J by 4 bases. This CDR3 contains 15 residues. This CDR3 reads CASSLRQGAYNEQFF. CDR3 bases: TGTGCCAGCAGCTTAAGACAGGGGGCGTACAATGAGCAGTTCTTC. Looking up the rest from reference TRBV5-5 and TRBJ2-1 gives the full variable domain: DAGVTQSPTHLIKTRGQQVTLRCSPISGHKSVSWYQQVLGQGPQFIFQYYEKEERGRGNFPDRFSARQFPNYSSELNVNALLLGDSALYLCASSLRQGAYNEQFFGPGTRLTVL.

This clonotype was detected a few times. This chain connects TRBV4-3 to TRBJ2-7, with TRBD2 identical over 13 bases. Germline V gives CDR1 LGHNA, CDR2 YSLEER. The CDR3 runs 18 residues. After removal of 0 bases from V and 7 bases from J, the junction contained 12 bases not matched to a gene. The CDR3 is CASSQDLLAGGPRGEQYF. In nucleotides, the CDR3 is TGCGCCAGCAGCCAAGACCTACTAGCGGGAGGGCCCCGGGGTGAGCAGTACTTC.

Here the CDR3 DNA reads TGTGCCAGCAGCGGGGGAACCGGGTCCTACGAGCAGTACTTC. Protein: CASSGGTGSYEQYF. V is TRBV5-5 and J is TRBJ2-7, with D perhaps assigned TRBD1 or TRBD2 (5 bases each). V lost 4 bases and J lost 1, with 12 bases in between. The V gene's germline CDR1 is SGHKS and CDR2 YYEKEE (reference sequence). CDR3 length: 14 residues.

Notes on this clonotype: Just one base apart from a much larger clone, this may be a read error. V and J are TRBV6-5 and TRBJ2-7, with 11 bases fitting TRBD1. This CDR3 is 14 amino acids long. Germline V lookup: CDR1 MNHEY, CDR2 SVGAGI. V lost 2 bases and J lost 5; bases outside the gene matches: 2. DNA for the CDR3: TGTGCCAGCAGTTACCGGACAGGGGGCGACGAGCAGTACTTC. It specifies CASSYRTGGDEQYF.

This clonotype appeared many times. The genes are TRBV7-8 and TRBJ1-4; the D is unclear. Trimming left V 2 bases short and J 6 bases short, with 13 bases between. The germline V gene encodes CDR1 SGHVS and CDR2 FQNEAQ. This CDR3 contains 15 residues. The CDR3 DNA reads as TGTGCCAGCAGCTTACTATCATCAAGGGATGAAAAACTGTTTTTT. This codes for CASSLLSSRDEKLFF.

This clonotype was found a few times. V usage is TRBV9 and J usage is TRBJ2-2; 7 positions match TRBD1. Trimming removed 3 bases from V and 9 bases from J; junction bases left unmatched: 5. Looked up from germline, CDR1 is SGDLS and CDR2 is YYNGEE. The CDR3 spans 13 residues. CDR3 nucleotide sequence: TGTGCCAGCAGCGGACAGGGTTCGCGGGAGCTGTTTTTT. Protein sequence: CASSGQGSRELFF.

This clonotype appeared a few times. The V and J genes are TRBV12-3 or TRBV12-4 and TRBJ2-1, with D possibly matching TRBD2 (6 bases). The CDR3 consists of 13 residues. V lost 8 bases and J 2 bases, leaving 10 bases between the germline ends. The CDR3: CASWLAPYNEQFF. The DNA of the CDR3 is TGTGCCAGCTGGCTAGCGCCCTACAATGAGCAGTTCTTC.

This clonotype was counted a few times. This sequence joins TRBV5-6 and TRBJ2-2; the D call may be TRBD1 or TRBD2 (5 bases each). Per the germline V gene, CDR1 is SGHDT and CDR2 is YYEEEE. Trimming stripped 3 bases from V and 0 bases from J, with 12 bases between. This CDR3 spans 16 amino acids. The CDR3 sequence: CASSWTIASNTGELFF. CDR3 sequence (DNA): TGTGCCAGCAGCTGGACAATAGCGTCGAACACCGGGGAGCTGTTTTTT.

The rearrangement links TRBV19 to TRBJ2-1; 15 bases map to TRBD2. The CDR3 length is 21 residues. Trimming at V came to 5 bases and at J to 0 bases, leaving 14 bases not matched to a gene. The germline CDR1 and CDR2 sequences are LNHDA and SQIVND (reference sequence). CDR3 sequence (DNA): TGTGCCAGTAGTGCAAGGACTAGCGGGAGGGCATCAAGTGGCTCCTACAATGAGCAGTTCTTC. Residues: CASSARTSGRASSGSYNEQFF.

This clonotype was observed a handful of times. V and J are TRBV18 and TRBJ2-3; 11 nucleotides align to TRBD1. This CDR3 has 18 residues. Germline V lookup: CDR1 KGHSH, CDR2 LQKENI. After removal of 0 bases from V and 0 bases from J, the junction contained 5 bases not matched to a gene. The CDR3: CASSPPRDRGSSTDTQYF. The DNA for the CDR3 is TGTGCCAGCTCACCACCCCGGGACAGGGGGAGCAGCACAGATACGCAGTATTTT. Based on the CDR3 plus reference TRBV18 and TRBJ2-3, the full variable domain is NAGVMQNPRHLVRRRGQEARLRCSPMKGHSHVYWYRQLPEEGLKFMVYLQKENIIDESGMPKERFSAEFPKEGPSILRIQQVVRGDSAAYFCASSPPRDRGSSTDTQYFGPGTRLTVL.

This chain uses TRBV6-2 or TRBV6-3 with TRBJ2-1; 13 positions agree with TRBD2. CDR3 size: 17 residues. Per germline, CDR1 MNHEY and CDR2 SVGEGT. Unmatched junction bases numbered 9, after V lost 5 bases and J lost 5 bases. The CDR3 DNA reads as TGTGCCAGCAGTCCGGTACTAGCGGGAGGGCCGAACAATGAGCAGTTCTTC. Its protein product is CASSPVLAGGPNNEQFF.

This clonotype was seen a few times. The chain is built from TRBV7-2 and TRBJ2-3; tentative D call: TRBD1 (7 bases). Deletions cut 2 bases from V and 8 bases from J, with 26 bases between. Germline-derived CDR1 and CDR2 are SGHTA and FQGNSA. This CDR3 has 18 amino acids. The DNA for the CDR3 is TGTGCCAGCAGCTTATGGGTAGGGGGCGGGATTTTGTCAATTACGCAGTATTTT. Protein product: CASSLWVGGGILSITQYF.

The J gene is TRBJ1-2, the V gene TRBV12-3 or TRBV12-4, with D perhaps matching TRBD1 (5 bases). CDR3 size: 14 residues. V was clipped by 0 bases and J by 1 base, with 6 bases between them. This CDR3 reads CASSLATVNYGYTF. In DNA, the CDR3 is TGTGCCAGCAGTTTAGCGACAGTTAACTATGGCTACACCTTC.

This clonotype was picked up many times. This rearrangement joins TRBV6-2 or TRBV6-3 to TRBJ2-2; 7 positions agree with TRBD2. Germline V lookup: CDR1 MNHEY, CDR2 SVGEGT. The ends lost 2 bases at V and 5 bases at J; junction bases unmatched: 8. The CDR3 is made up of 16 amino acids. As DNA, the CDR3 is TGTGCCAGCAGTTACCTTCGGGGAGGGCCAACCGGGGAGCTGTTTTTT. This encodes CASSYLRGGPTGELFF.

This clonotype was observed at least ten times. This chain connects TRBV6-2 or TRBV6-3 to TRBJ2-1; TRBD1 might be the D (5 bases). The CDR3 contains 16 residues. In germline, CDR1 is MNHEY, CDR2 SVGEGT. V was trimmed by 6 bases and J by 0 bases, leaving 15 bases between them. The CDR3 DNA sequence: TGTGCCAGCAGGAAAACAGGTTGGGGCTCCTACAATGAGCAGTTCTTC. Amino acid sequence: CASRKTGWGSYNEQFF.

The rearrangement links TRBV20-1 to TRBJ2-2, with D perhaps matching TRBD2 (6 bases). CDR1 is DFQATT, CDR2 SNEGSKA, per germline (reference sequence). The CDR3 runs 14 residues. V lost 4 bases, J lost 2 bases, and 11 bases lay in between. This chain's CDR3 is CSATGTLNTGELFF. The CDR3 bases are TGCAGTGCTACCGGGACTTTAAACACCGGGGAGCTGTTTTTT.

The V call is TRBV28, the J call TRBJ2-7, with TRBD2 identical over 12 bases. The germline V gene encodes CDR1 MDHEN and CDR2 SYDVKM. The CDR3 has 17 amino acids. The V segment lost 6 bases and the J segment 1 base; nucleotides outside the gene matches: 10. Here the CDR3 DNA reads TGTGCCAGCAGCACAGGGCTAGCGGGAGGGATTTCCTACGAGCAGTACGTC. This encodes CASSTGLAGGISYEQYV.

This clonotype was counted many times. The J gene is TRBJ2-1, the V gene TRBV6-2 or TRBV6-3; D remains ambiguous. Germline CDR1 and CDR2: MNHEY and SVGEGT. The CDR3 consists of 15 residues. Trimming stripped 4 bases from V and 1 base from J, with 11 bases between. This CDR3 reads CASSLRLGSYNEQFF. In DNA form, the CDR3 reads TGTGCCAGCAGTTTACGGCTCGGGTCCTACAATGAGCAGTTCTTC.

This clonotype showed up just a few times. The chain joins TRBV15 to TRBJ1-1, with D perhaps TRBD1 (5 bases). Germline V gene data show CDR1 as LNHNV and CDR2 as YYDKDF (reference sequence). V lost 3 bases and J 0 bases, leaving 11 bases between the germline ends. This CDR3 has 15 residues. The CDR3 protein is CATSSPTALNTEAFF. Written as DNA, the CDR3 is TGTGCCACCAGCAGCCCGACAGCCCTGAACACTGAAGCTTTCTTT.

A few counts support this clonotype. The chain has TRBV7-6 and TRBJ2-3, with TRBD2 identical over 10 bases. Germline assignment: CDR1 SGHVS and CDR2 FNYEAQ. Trimming removed 5 bases from V and 6 bases from J; junction bases left unmatched: 8. The CDR3 runs 15 residues. For the CDR3, the DNA is TGTGCCAGCAGCAGGGGTAGCGGGAGGTCGGATACGCAGTATTTT. This translates into CASSRGSGRSDTQYF.

The chain employs TRBV20-1 and TRBJ2-3; TRBD2 aligns across 7 bases. Germline-derived CDR1 and CDR2 are DFQATT and SNEGSKA (reference sequence). The CDR3 extends over 15 amino acids. Losses at the gene ends were 5 bases for V and 2 bases for J; bases not matched to a gene: 10. The CDR3, as DNA: TGCAGTGCTGAACTACCTAGCGGACCCACAGATACGCAGTATTTT. It is translated as CSAELPSGPTDTQYF.

Ten or more counts support this clonotype. The V call is TRBV12-3 or TRBV12-4, the J call TRBJ1-1; D remains ambiguous. This CDR3 has 12 residues. The ends were cut back, 1 base at V and 4 bases at J, with 4 bases in the middle. The CDR3 is CASSLGFTEAFF. In DNA, the CDR3 is TGTGCCAGCAGTTTAGGGTTCACTGAAGCTTTCTTT.

For the CDR3, the DNA is TGTGCCAGCAGCTTGTCCCGTAGGGAGAACACTGAAGCTTTCTTT. Encoded protein: CASSLSRRENTEAFF. The chain combines TRBV5-6 with TRBJ1-1; D gene uncertain. Per germline, CDR1 SGHDT and CDR2 YYEEEE. V lost 1 base to trimming and J lost 1 base, with 11 bases between them. The CDR3 covers 15 residues.